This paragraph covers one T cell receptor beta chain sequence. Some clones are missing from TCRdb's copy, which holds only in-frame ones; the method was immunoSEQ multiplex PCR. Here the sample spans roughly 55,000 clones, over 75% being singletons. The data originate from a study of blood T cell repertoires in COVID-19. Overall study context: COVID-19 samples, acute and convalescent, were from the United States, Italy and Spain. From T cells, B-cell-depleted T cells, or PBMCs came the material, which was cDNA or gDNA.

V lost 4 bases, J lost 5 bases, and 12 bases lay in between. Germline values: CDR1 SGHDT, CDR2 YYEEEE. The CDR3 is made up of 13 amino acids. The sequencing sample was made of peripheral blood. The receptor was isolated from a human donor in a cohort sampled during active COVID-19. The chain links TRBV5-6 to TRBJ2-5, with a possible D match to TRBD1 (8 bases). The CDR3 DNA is TGTGCCAGCAGCCCACAGGGGGGGGAGACCCAGTACTTC. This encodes CASSPQGGETQYF.